The source of this T cell receptor beta chain is a study of regulatory T cells in long-lasting Graves disease. Notes on the study in general: TCR diversity was lower in persistent Graves' patients than in newly diagnosed ones. Peripheral blood, not thyroid tissue, was the sole material studied.

According to the study, TCR beta libraries were built with iRepertoire HTBI primers and CDR3-region Arm-PCR. A single record per CDR3 protein comes from TCRdb applying MiXCR to the multiplex PCR reads. The table shows roughly 510,000 distinct CDR3 sequences, with about 16% occurring only once. This clonotype was detected only a few times. No antigen is known for it. V shed 10 bases and J 4 bases; nucleotides not matched to a gene: 7. The CDR3 runs 13 residues. Germline V gene data show CDR1 as ENHRY and CDR2 as SYGVKD. Time point: newly diagnosed GD, antithyroid drugs for less than 3 months. There was RNA extracted from PBMCs, and the TCR library was made from it. The same data also contributed to another study, on T cells in Graves' hyperthyroidism and ophthalmopathy. As that study records: Researchers barred patients who had uncontrolled infection, other autoimmune disease, pregnancy or lactation. From stable hyperthyroidism, ophthalmopathy was set apart by a 13 V-J model.

This receptor was obtained from a young man with Graves disease. The gene calls are TRBV10-3 and TRBJ1-2; TRBD1 matches 9 bases. The sequenced sample was peripheral blood mononuclear cells (PBMCs), obtained at new diagnosis, from a patient treated with antithyroid drugs. The CDR3 nucleotides are TGTGCCACCCGACCGGGACAGGGCTATGGCTACACCTTC. Its translation: CATRPGQGYGYTF.